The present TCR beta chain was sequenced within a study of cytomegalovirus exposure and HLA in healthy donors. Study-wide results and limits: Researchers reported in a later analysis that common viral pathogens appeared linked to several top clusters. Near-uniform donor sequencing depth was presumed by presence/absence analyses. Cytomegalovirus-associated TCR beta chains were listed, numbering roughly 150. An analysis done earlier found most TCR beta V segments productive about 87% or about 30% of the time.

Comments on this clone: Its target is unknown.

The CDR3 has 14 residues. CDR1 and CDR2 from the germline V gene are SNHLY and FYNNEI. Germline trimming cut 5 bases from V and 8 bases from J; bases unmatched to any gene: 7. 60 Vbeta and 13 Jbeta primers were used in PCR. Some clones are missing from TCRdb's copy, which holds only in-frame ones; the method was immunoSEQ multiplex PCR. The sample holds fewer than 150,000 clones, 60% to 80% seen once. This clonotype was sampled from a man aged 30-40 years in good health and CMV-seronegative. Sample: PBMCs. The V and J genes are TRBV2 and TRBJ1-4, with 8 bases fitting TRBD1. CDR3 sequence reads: CASSSGQGREKLFF. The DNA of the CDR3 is TGTGCCAGCAGTTCTGGACAGGGTCGAGAAAAACTGTTTTTT.